This T cell receptor (beta chain) was recorded in a study of Ad26.COV2.S vaccination and SARS-CoV-2 variants (dated by TCRdb to 2020 to 2022). About the investigation overall: Donors in the vaccine arm were drawn from COV1001, a multicentre, randomized, double-blind, placebo-controlled phase I-IIa trial testing Ad26.COV2.S in healthy adults. Ad26.COV2.S was given intramuscularly at 5x10^10 or 1x10^11 viral particles, as a single shot or as two shots 56 days apart. The specificity and breadth of SARS-CoV-2-reactive T cell receptors after Ad26.COV2.S vaccination were assessed by TCRbeta repertoire sequencing. The TCR-sequenced set comprised about 30 samples: about 19 Ad26.COV2.S vaccine recipients, 5 placebo recipients and 8 SARS-CoV-2 convalescent individuals. Trial participants were randomized into five groups of five, in which low-dose or high-dose Ad26.COV2.S was given once or twice, or placebo was given on both occasions. Blinding of investigators to trial group allocation was maintained during experiments and outcome assessment. The research as a whole found: After vaccination, spike-specific CD8+ and CD4+ T cell responses were reported to show substantial breadth. Comparing responses between vaccine doses or regimens was not something the study was powered to do. Comparable non-spike TCR breadth was observed between vaccine and placebo recipients, consistent with only spike being contained in the vaccine. The authors noted that the TCR breadth and depth analyses may have underestimated total T cell responses. Compared with placebo recipients, Ad26.COV2.S recipients showed higher spike-specific TCR breadth (P = 0.0014).

The sample's treatment or condition label, decoded: about 20 received Ad26.COV2.S at low or high dose, single or two shots; about five received placebo; per-sample allocation not given. Repertoires of vaccine and placebo recipients were sequenced from samples collected on day 63 after the first injection. Cohort 1b enrolled 20 to 30 adults aged 18-55 years at a single site in Boston, USA, between 29 July and 7 August 2020. Ad26.COV2.S was a replication-incompetent adenovirus type 26 vector expressing a prefusion-stabilized SARS-CoV-2 spike protein from the original Wuhan strain. This clone is a singleton in its sample. Its cognate antigen has yet to be identified. No much larger clonotype is one base removed from it; base qualities were not supplied. V and J are truncated by 11 bases and 0 bases respectively, leaving an intervening sequence of 13 bases. Based on the germline V gene (reference sequence), the CDR1 and CDR2 sequences are WNHNN and SYGVQD. The CDR3 runs 14 amino acids, cysteine and phenylalanine included. Only the CDR3 portion is preserved as DNA: 42 bases, with reading frame beginning at the first base.

TCRbeta CDR3 regions were sequenced with the immunoSEQ Assay. After extraction, genomic DNA underwent amplification by bias-controlled multiplex PCR, followed by high-throughput sequencing. In the authors' own workflow: To quantify the absolute abundance of each unique TCRbeta CDR3 region, sequences were collapsed and filtered. T cell fraction was estimated by normalizing TCRbeta template counts to usable DNA, with usable DNA measured through amplification of reference genes found in all nucleated cells. Repertoire TCRs were annotated as SARS-CoV-2-specific by exact matching of V gene, CDR3 amino acid sequence and J gene to a known reactive TCR set. MIRA supplied the reference SARS-CoV-2 TCR set, which was filtered for enrichment in COVID-19-positive ImmuneCODE repertoires so that public or cross-reactive TCRs were removed. Based on the MIRA antigens, annotated TCRs were further analysed at the level of specific ORF or position within ORF. Breadth was defined as the number of annotated unique rearrangements divided by the total number of unique productive rearrangements, and depth was defined as the summed frequency of the annotated unique rearrangements. Two-sided Wilcoxon rank-sum tests were applied when comparing TCR breadth between groups. The clones in this table, taken by TCRdb from immuneACCESS, are in-frame only. Not every clone is retained; where verified, under half of the shortfall comes from an unresolved V gene, and the cause of the rest is unknown. V and J calls plus clone size are reproduced from that table; the DNA served to infer D and trimming. Counted in this sample were roughly 450,000 clones; 80% to 95% of them appeared once. The ten largest clones represent 12% of the sample.

This clonotype was obtained from a person between 18 and 65 years old who received the Ad26.COV2.S COVID-19 vaccine or a placebo. The sample in question was peripheral blood, obtained in a trial of Ad26.COV2.S vaccine versus placebo. The rearrangement joined TRBV10-1 to TRBJ2-2, with TRBD2 as a weak D call on 6 bases. The CDR3 protein is CASSEGPNTGELFF. The DNA sequence reads TGCGCCTCCTCGGAGGGCCCGAACACCGGGGAGCTGTTTTTT.